The 25 T cell receptor beta chains in this list originate from one sample, sequenced in a study of vaccination effects on CD4 cells after COVID-19. These receptors have no known antigen. Using viral peptide pools, the ViraFEST assay grew out antigen-specific CD4+ T cells prior to sequencing. Investigators separated out CD4+ T cells once around 11 days of culture had passed. Vaccine recipients lacked prior SARS-CoV-2 infection and had negative nucleocapsid antibodies. This table comes from immunoSEQ multiplex PCR, and its TCRdb copy is limited to in-frame clones, with some not included. Of tens of thousands of clones listed, around 72% were seen once; the top ten hold around 30%. The sequenced sample was CD4+ T cells from PBMCs cultured with SARS-CoV-2 spike peptides, obtained before COVID-19 vaccination. The origin of the receptors is a human donor who received a COVID-19 vaccine.

This clone was counted a single time. The chain links TRBV5-1 to TRBJ1-3; D gene ambiguous. The germline gives CDR1 SGHRS, CDR2 YFSETQ. Trimming left V 0 bases short and J 0 bases short, with 7 bases between. This CDR3 region has 15 residues. The CDR3 reads CASSLGGSSGNTIYF. The CDR3 DNA reads TGCGCCAGCAGCTTGGGCGGGAGCTCTGGAAACACCATATATTTT.

The rearrangement joins TRBV5-1 to TRBJ2-3; perhaps TRBD2 as D (6 bases). This CDR3 contains 14 residues. The V gene's germline CDR1 is SGHRS and CDR2 YFSETQ. Trimming removed 5 bases from V and 2 bases from J, with 12 bases in between. The CDR3, as DNA: TGCGCCAGCAGTTATAGCGGAGACACAGATACGCAGTATTTT. As protein: CASSYSGDTDTQYF.

The sample holds one count of this clone. The genes are TRBV5-6 and TRBJ1-1; D unclear. The germline V gene encodes CDR1 SGHDT and CDR2 YYEEEE. The germline V and J ends were trimmed by 2 bases and 1 base, with 6 bases remaining between them. The CDR3 spans 13 residues. CDR3 nucleotides: TGTGCCAGCAGCTTTTTGCAGAACACTGAAGCTTTCTTT. This encodes CASSFLQNTEAFF.

The sample holds a few counts of this clone. The rearrangement joins TRBV2 to TRBJ2-7; D is undetermined. V lost 9 bases and J lost 3, with 12 bases in between. In germline, CDR1 is SNHLY, CDR2 FYNNEI. The CDR3 contains 12 residues. CDR3 sequence (DNA): TGTGCCAGTAGCTCAGCTTTCTACGAGCAGTACTTC. It translates to CASSSAFYEQYF. The full variable domain, completed using reference TRBV2 and TRBJ2-7, is EPEVTQTPSHQVTQMGQEVILRCVPISNHLYFYWYRQILGQKVEFLVSFYNNEISEKSEIFDDQFSVERPDGSNFTLKIRSTKLEDSAMYFCASSSAFYEQYFGPGTRLTVT.

The chain has TRBV19 and TRBJ2-1, with 9 bases fitting TRBD2. J lost 7 bases, V lost 6 bases, and 10 bases had no gene match. Looked up from germline, CDR1 is LNHDA and CDR2 is SQIVND (reference sequence). This CDR3 has 15 residues. The DNA for the CDR3 is TGTGCCAGTAGGCCAGTTAGCGGGGGATGGAATGAGCAGTTCTTC. Translated, it gives CASRPVSGGWNEQFF.

The chain has TRBV27 and TRBJ2-1, with 11 bases that match TRBD2. The CDR3 covers 15 residues. Per germline, CDR1 MNHEY and CDR2 SMNVEV (reference sequence). The junction had 5 bases not matched to a gene; V was cut back by 5 bases and J by 5 bases. The CDR3 DNA follows: TGTGCCAGCAGTCTCGGGACTAGCGGTAACAATGAGCAGTTCTTC. This codes for CASSLGTSGNNEQFF.

J is TRBJ2-7 and V is TRBV3-1 (or the pseudogene TRBV3-2); D not resolved. This CDR3 is built from 13 residues. From germline, CDR1 is LGHDT and CDR2 YNNKEL (reference sequence). V gave up 4 bases and J gave up 3 bases, with 10 bases separating them. The CDR3 loop reads CASSRRGGYEQYF. The CDR3 DNA reads as TGTGCCAGCAGCCGACGAGGCGGCTACGAGCAGTACTTC.

The chain couples TRBV6-5 to TRBJ2-7; either TRBD1 or TRBD2 may fit D (5 bases each). The V end lost 4 bases, the J end lost 11 bases, and 18 bases lay between the germline ends. The V gene's germline CDR1 is MNHEY and CDR2 SVGAGI. The CDR3 covers 13 residues. CDR3 coding DNA: TGTGCCAGCAGTTCCAGGGACCCGCCCGGAAAGTACTTC. It codes for CASSSRDPPGKYF.

The rearrangement links TRBV15 to TRBJ2-7; D is possibly TRBD1 (6 bases). CDR3 length equals 15 residues. The germline V gene has CDR1 LNHNV and CDR2 YYDKDF (reference sequence). V shed 0 bases and J shed 6 bases, with 15 bases lying between them. DNA of the CDR3: TGTGCCACCAGCAGAGATCGCCAGGGGCCCTTCGAGCAGTACTTC. Translating it yields CATSRDRQGPFEQYF.

This chain uses TRBV9 with TRBJ1-2; weak D call: TRBD1 (6 bases). Germline V gives CDR1 SGDLS, CDR2 YYNGEE. V lost 3 bases and J lost 0, with 9 bases in between. There are 14 residues in the CDR3. The CDR3 nucleotides read TGTGCCAGCAGCGGCACAGGGACTAACTATGGCTACACCTTC. Translated: CASSGTGTNYGYTF.

This rearrangement joins TRBV5-1 to TRBJ2-1; D is possibly TRBD2 (6 bases). From germline, CDR1 is SGHRS and CDR2 YFSETQ. The CDR3 is 14 residues long. Trimming removed 3 bases at V and 7 bases at J, with 14 bases between. CDR3 sequence reads: CASSSGVATNEQFF. CDR3 nucleotides: TGCGCCAGCAGCTCGGGAGTAGCTACTAATGAGCAGTTCTTC.

The V and J genes are TRBV6-5 and TRBJ1-2; the D gene is possibly TRBD1 (5 bases). Trimming shortened V by 6 bases and J by 3 bases, and 14 bases separated the two germline ends. The length of the CDR3 is 14 residues. Germline V gene sequence: CDR1 MNHEY, CDR2 SVGAGI. CDR3 in amino acids: CASRGMTVYYGYTF. As DNA, the CDR3 is TGTGCCAGCAGGGGCATGACAGTATACTATGGCTACACCTTC.

This clone was found a few times. The chain recombines TRBV5-4 with TRBJ2-1; no clear D. Per the germline V gene, CDR1 is SGHNT and CDR2 is YYREEE (reference sequence). The CDR3 sequence is 14 residues long. V gave up 0 bases and J gave up 4 bases, with 8 bases separating them. CDR3 bases: TGTGCCAGCAGCTTGGGTACAACGTACAATGAGCAGTTCTTC. Amino acids: CASSLGTTYNEQFF.

The chain employs TRBV28 and TRBJ2-1; a weak D match, TRBD2 (5 bases). V was trimmed by 5 bases and J by 9 bases, leaving 11 bases between them. This CDR3 has 12 residues. The germline gives CDR1 MDHEN, CDR2 SYDVKM. The CDR3 protein is CASSLPRGEQFF. The CDR3 coding sequence is TGTGCCAGCAGTCTTCCCCGGGGTGAGCAGTTCTTC.

This clone was counted once. The chain uses TRBV27 and TRBJ1-5; 7 bases line up with TRBD1. V trimming: 6 bases; J trimming: 0 bases; junction bases outside the gene matches: 5. Looked up from germline, CDR1 is MNHEY and CDR2 is SMNVEV (reference sequence). The CDR3 consists of 15 residues. CDR3 protein: CASSSGGYSNQPQHF. The CDR3 DNA reads TGTGCCAGCAGCTCAGGGGGATATAGCAATCAGCCCCAGCATTTT.

V is TRBV6-5 and J is TRBJ1-4, with unresolved D. CDR1 is MNHEY and CDR2 is SVGAGI in the germline V gene. The CDR3 has 13 amino acids. Trimming removed 6 bases from V and 7 bases from J, with 12 bases in between. The CDR3 here is CASRFSGGEKLFF. CDR3 DNA sequence: TGTGCCAGCAGATTCAGTGGAGGTGAAAAACTGTTTTTT.

The chain carries TRBV19 and TRBJ1-1, with 7 bases that match TRBD1. The CDR3 extends over 14 amino acids. After removal of 3 bases from V and 11 bases from J, the junction contained 12 bases not matched to a gene. Germline V CDR1 and CDR2: LNHDA, SQIVND (reference sequence). CDR3 coding DNA: TGTGCCAGTAGTATGGTGGGGCCCACAGGGGAGGCTTTCTTT. Its protein product is CASSMVGPTGEAFF.

The chain carries TRBV21-1 and TRBJ2-1. TRBV21-1 is a pseudogene locus. This CDR3 has 18 amino acids. The CDR3 is CASSKSWKATPPGNEQFF. The CDR3 region has the DNA TGTGCCAGCAGCAAATCGTGGAAGGCCACCCCCCCCGGCAATGAGCAGTTCTTC.

V is TRBV2 and J is TRBJ1-2; TRBD1 is a possible D gene (5 bases). Per the germline V gene, CDR1 is SNHLY and CDR2 is FYNNEI. The CDR3 length is 15 residues. Trimming stripped 6 bases from V and 6 bases from J, with 20 bases between. The CDR3 is CASRSPGRKGDGYTF. The CDR3 coding sequence is TGTGCCAGCAGGTCACCGGGACGCAAAGGGGATGGCTACACCTTC.

V usage is TRBV27 and J usage is TRBJ2-5; 11 nucleotides line up with TRBD2. The ends lost 3 bases at V and 4 bases at J; junction bases unmatched: 1. This CDR3 has 14 residues. Germline lookup yields CDR1 MNHEY and CDR2 SMNVEV (reference sequence). In nucleotides, the CDR3 is TGTGCCAGCAGTTTTAGCGGGGGGGGAGAGACCCAGTACTTC. Amino acids: CASSFSGGGETQYF.

This rearrangement joins TRBV19 to TRBJ1-6, with 12 nucleotides matching TRBD1. The V gene's germline CDR1 is LNHDA and CDR2 SQIVND (reference sequence). J lost 9 bases, V lost 7 bases, and 4 bases had no gene match. CDR3 length: 14 amino acids. CDR3 nucleotides: TGTGCCAGTACCGGGACAGGGGGCGTTTCACCCCTCCACTTT. Residues: CASTGTGGVSPLHF. The full variable domain, rest sourced from reference TRBV19 and TRBJ1-6, is DGGITQSPKYLFRKEGQNVTLSCEQNLNHDAMYWYRQDPGQGLRLIYYSQIVNDFQKGDIAEGYSVSREKKESFPLTVTSAQKNPTAFYLCASTGTGGVSPLHFGNGTRLTVT.

The chain couples TRBV29-1 to TRBJ2-1; D call uncertain. The CDR3 consists of 14 residues. CDR1 and CDR2 from the germline V gene are SQVTM and ANQGSEA. Trimming cost V 3 bases and J 4 bases, with 13 bases left between them. CDR3 sequence: CSVEELQRYNEQFF. For the CDR3, the DNA is TGCAGCGTTGAGGAGTTACAGAGATACAATGAGCAGTTCTTC.

V is TRBV12-3 or TRBV12-4 and J is TRBJ1-1; D is possibly TRBD1 (6 bases). The V gene lost 5 bases and the J gene lost 3 bases, with 10 bases spanning the gap. The CDR3 has 13 amino acids. CDR3 DNA sequence: TGTGCCAGCAGTCCCAGGGGTTACACTGAAGCTTTCTTT. Its translation: CASSPRGYTEAFF.

This clone was observed a few times. The V and J genes are TRBV5-4 and TRBJ1-4; D not resolved. This CDR3 has 15 residues. V lost 1 base, J lost 0 bases, and 7 bases lay in between. Germline V lookup: CDR1 SGHNT, CDR2 YYREEE (reference sequence). CDR3 in DNA: TGTGCCAGCAGCTTGCCAGGCTCAACTAATGAAAAACTGTTTTTT. It specifies CASSLPGSTNEKLFF.

The chain has TRBV11-2 and TRBJ2-5; D is unresolved. Trimming shortened V by 5 bases and J by 5 bases, and 12 bases separated the two germline ends. This CDR3 comprises 13 residues. The germline V gene encodes CDR1 SGHAT and CDR2 FQNNGV. CDR3 amino acids: CASSPEPQETQYF. The CDR3, as DNA: TGTGCCAGCAGCCCAGAACCTCAGGAGACCCAGTACTTC.